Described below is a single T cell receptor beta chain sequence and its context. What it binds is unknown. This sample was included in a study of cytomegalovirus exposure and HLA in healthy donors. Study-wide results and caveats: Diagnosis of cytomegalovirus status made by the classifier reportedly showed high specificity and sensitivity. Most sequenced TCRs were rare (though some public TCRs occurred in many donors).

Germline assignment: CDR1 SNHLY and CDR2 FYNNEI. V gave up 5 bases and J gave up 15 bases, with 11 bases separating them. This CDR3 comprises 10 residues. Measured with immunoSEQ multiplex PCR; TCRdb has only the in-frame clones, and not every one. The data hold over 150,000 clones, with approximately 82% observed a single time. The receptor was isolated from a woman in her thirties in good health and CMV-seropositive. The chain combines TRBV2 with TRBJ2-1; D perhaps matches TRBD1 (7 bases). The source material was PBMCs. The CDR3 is CASSRQGLFF. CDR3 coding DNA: TGTGCCAGCAGTAGACAGGGACTGTTCTTC.